Reported below is one TCR beta chain. What it recognizes is unknown. The source of the sample is a study of T cells after posttransplantation cyclophosphamide. Sequencing used immunoSEQ multiplex PCR; TCRdb keeps in-frame clones, though not all of them. The sample gives roughly 4,600 clones, approximately 80% of which show up once; 24% is in the top ten. Controls had myeloablative marrow grafts with methotrexate and calcineurin inhibitor, sampled at 1 year. The study's findings and limits: Donor CD8+ memory clones often dominated recipient blood repertoires at later times. TRB overlap between skin or GI tissue T cells and blood was limited. Recipient CMV seropositivity and CMV reactivation strongly tracked TRB clonality.

Germline CDR1 reads SEHNR; CDR2 reads FQNEAQ (reference sequence). V shed 4 bases and J shed 8 bases, with 21 bases lying between them. The CDR3 loop spans 16 amino acids. This specimen was PBMCs, taken after an allogeneic stem cell transplant with a calcineurin inhibitor and methotrexate. The chain recombines TRBV7-9 with TRBJ2-1; perhaps TRBD1 as D (6 bases). The TCR comes from a male patient between 40 and 50 years old who received an allogeneic stem cell transplant from an unrelated donor, was CMV-positive, and had chronic GVHD only. A subset of T cells may come from the graft donor. CDR3 coding DNA: TGTGCCAGCAGCTCCCGGGAAGGGGGAGTATGGGATGAGCAGTTCTTC. Translated, it gives CASSSREGGVWDEQFF.